This T cell receptor beta chain stems from a study of vaccination and CD4 T cells after COVID-19. Looking at the study overall: Two-dose vaccination with either BNT162b2 or mRNA-1273 was given to participants. It was a median around 100 days after diagnosis, with a range of 35 to 161, that post-COVID samples were drawn.

Treatment here: roughly ten-day PBMC culture with coronavirus spike peptide pools or control peptides (ViraFEST assay). The Oncomine TCR Beta short-read assay generated sequence data from the DNA of cultured CD4+ T cells. Genomic DNA was isolated from CD4+ T cells that had been cultured. Using its own MiXCR run on the PCR reads, TCRdb lists one record per CDR3 protein. Of 9,000 to 10,000 distinct CDR3 sequences in the sample, around 45% are singletons; the top ten hold about 12%. The CDR3 spans 15 residues. In germline, CDR1 is MNHEY, CDR2 SMNVEV (reference sequence). Between the trimmed V and J ends, which lost 6 bases and 9 bases, there was a span of 18 bases. Findings of the study overall: Spike mono-reactivity was the property of 304 of 307 vaccine-specific clones in convalescent patients.

In regard to this clonotype: Its antigen remains unidentified.

The receptor was isolated from a human donor who had recovered from COVID-19. The sample consisted of CD4+ T cells from blood, cultured in vitro. The chain uses TRBV27 and TRBJ1-6; D is perhaps TRBD1 (5 bases). The CDR3 coding sequence is TGTGCCAGCAGCCACTCCAGGGTTCCAGGTTCACCCCTCCACTTT. Amino acid sequence: CASSHSRVPGSPLHF.